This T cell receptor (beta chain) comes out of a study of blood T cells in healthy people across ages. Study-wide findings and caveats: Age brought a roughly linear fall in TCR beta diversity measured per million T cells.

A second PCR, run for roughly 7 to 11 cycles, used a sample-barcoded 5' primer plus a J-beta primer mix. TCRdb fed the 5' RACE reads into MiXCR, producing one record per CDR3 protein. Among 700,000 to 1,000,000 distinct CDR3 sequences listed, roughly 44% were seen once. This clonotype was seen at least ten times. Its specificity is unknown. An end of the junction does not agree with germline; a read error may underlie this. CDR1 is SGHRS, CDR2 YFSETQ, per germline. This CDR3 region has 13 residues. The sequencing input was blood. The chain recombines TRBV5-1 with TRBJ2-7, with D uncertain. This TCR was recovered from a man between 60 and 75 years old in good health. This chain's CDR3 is CASSLGSSYEQYF. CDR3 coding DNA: TGTGCCAGCAGCTTAGGTAGCTCCTACGAGCAGTACTTC.